These T cell receptor beta chains were read from a single sample in a study of beta chain features in type 1 diabetes. The protocol was immunoSEQ multiplex PCR, while the TCRdb copy is restricted to in-frame clones and leaves out a portion. This sample carries roughly 500,000 clones, around 30% of them seen once, and the ten largest clones take about 0.065%. Sequencing input: naive CD4+ T cells from blood. The receptors were gathered from a man aged 18 to 30 in good health. CDR3s include the opening cysteine and the closing phenylalanine or tryptophan. The D gene is left open where the match is weak. A row's size may be missing; if present it is once, few, many or a size class.

TRBD1	TRBV30	few	TRBJ1-5	TGTGCCTGGAGTGTCACAGGGGCTCAGCCCCAGCATTTT	CAWSVTGAQPQHF
TRBD2	TRBV12-5	.	TRBJ2-1	TGTGCTAGTGGTTTGGTAGCGACTAGCCATGACAATGAGCAGTTCTTC	CASGLVATSHDNEQFF
.	TRBV20-1	.	TRBJ2-1	TGCAGTGCTAGAGATCGATATGAGCAGTTCTTC	CSARDRYEQFF
.	TRBV30	.	TRBJ1-1	TGTGCCTGGATGTCGGACATGTTAACCGCTGAAGCTTTCTTT	CAWMSDMLTAEAFF
.	TRBV29-1	.	TRBJ2-1	TGCAGCGTTGCGCCCCAAGCCAATGAGCAGTTCTTC	CSVAPQANEQFF
TRBD1	TRBV5-1	.	TRBJ2-7	TGCGCCAGCAGCTTGATACAGGGGGTCAACGAGCAGTACTTC	CASSLIQGVNEQYF
.	TRBV5-6	.	TRBJ1-1	TGTGCCAGCAGCCTTCCTGGTACATTGACTGAAGCTTTCTTT	CASSLPGTLTEAFF
TRBD1	TRBV19	.	TRBJ2-1	TGTGCCAGTAGTACCGGGACAGGGTCCTACAATGAGCAGTTCTTC	CASSTGTGSYNEQFF
.	TRBV9	few	TRBJ1-3	TGTGCCAGCAGCCTGGTGAGCTCTGGAAACACCATATATTTT	CASSLVSSGNTIYF
.	TRBV7-2	.	TRBJ2-2	TGTGCCAGCAGCTCCTCACGGGCCCCGAACACCGGGGAGCTGTTTTTT	CASSSSRAPNTGELFF
.	TRBV4-3	.	TRBJ2-1	TGCGCCAGCAGCGCCGAACGGGCCGGTGAGCAGTTCTTC	CASSAERAGEQFF
.	TRBV30	few	TRBJ1-3	TGTGCCTGGAGCCCTGGAGGACCTGGAAACACCATATATTTT	CAWSPGGPGNTIYF
TRBD1	TRBV7-3	.	TRBJ2-5	TGTGCCAGCAGCTTAATTTCAGGGGGTGTAGAGACCCAGTACTTC	CASSLISGGVETQYF
.	TRBV5-1	.	TRBJ2-5	TGCGCCAGCAGCCTAGGACCGGGTTCAGGAGAGACCCAGTACTTC	CASSLGPGSGETQYF
.	TRBV30	few	TRBJ1-5	TGTGCCTGGAGCCAGGGAAACGGTCAGCCCCAGCATTTT	CAWSQGNGQPQHF
.	TRBV2	.	TRBJ2-3	TGTGCCAGCAGACTCCGCCCAGATACGCAGTATTTT	CASRLRPDTQYF
.	TRBV29-1	once	TRBJ1-5	TGCAGCGTTTTAGGGGAAAGCAATCAGCCCCAGCATTTT	CSVLGESNQPQHF
TRBD1	TRBV5-1	.	TRBJ2-3	TGCGCCAGCAGCGGAAGGGACAGCTTCACGGATACGCAGTATTTT	CASSGRDSFTDTQYF
.	TRBV10-3	few	TRBJ2-7	TGTGCCATCGGACAGCGTATTACCTACGAGCAGTACTTC	CAIGQRITYEQYF
TRBD2	TRBV2	once	TRBJ2-2	TGTGCCAGCATCGGACTAGCGGACACCGGGGAGCTGTTTTTT	CASIGLADTGELFF